The present T cell receptor (beta chain) was sequenced within a study of CD8+ T cells in alopecia areata. The length of the CDR3 is 12 residues. Trimming took 4 bases from V and 12 from J; bases not matched to a gene: 2. Germline V lookup: CDR1 SGHNT, CDR2 YYREEE (reference sequence). Treatment meaning: oral pan-JAK inhibitor, 5-10 mg twice daily. PBMCs yielded sorted CD4+ and CD8+ T cells. Isolated RNA was reverse transcribed into cDNA used as the sequencing template. Libraries were prepared by immunoSEQ multiplex PCR; TCRdb keeps only in-frame clonotypes and omits some of them. In the table there are 130,000 or so clones, roughly nine tenths of which are singletons.

The source of this sequence is a human donor with alopecia areata. The starting material was CD8+ T cells sorted from blood, obtained at week 4, from a patient treated with tofacitinib. The rearrangement links TRBV5-4 to TRBJ2-1; 12 bases are shared with TRBD2. For the CDR3, the DNA is TGTGCCAGCAGCGAGGGACTAGCGGGGCAGTTCTTC. Encoded protein: CASSEGLAGQFF.